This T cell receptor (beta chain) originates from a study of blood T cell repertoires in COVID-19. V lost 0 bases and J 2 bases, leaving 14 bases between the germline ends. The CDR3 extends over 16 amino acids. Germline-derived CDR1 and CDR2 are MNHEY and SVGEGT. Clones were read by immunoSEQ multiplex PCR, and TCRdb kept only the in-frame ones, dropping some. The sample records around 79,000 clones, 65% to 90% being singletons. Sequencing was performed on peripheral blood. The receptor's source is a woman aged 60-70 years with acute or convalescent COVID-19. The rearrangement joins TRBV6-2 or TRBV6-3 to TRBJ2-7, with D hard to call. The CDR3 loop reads CASSYSQISYAYEQYF. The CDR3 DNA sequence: TGTGCCAGCAGTTACTCCCAGATCTCTTATGCCTACGAGCAGTACTTC.